This is a list of T cell receptor beta chains from one sample in a study of blood T cells in healthy people across ages. MiXCR, applied by TCRdb to the 5' RACE reads, yields one record per CDR3 protein. There are 1.5 million to 1.8 million distinct CDR3 sequences in the sample; roughly 43% occur only once, and roughly 3.7% lies in the top ten. The sequenced sample was blood. These receptors were taken from a woman between 18 and 29 years old in good health. Each CDR3 is given with its conserved first and last residue. Size is omitted from some rows. Given values are once, few, many or a class for expanded clones.

length,size,V,J,CDR3
16,few,TRBV9,TRBJ2-1,CASSVGSHITYNEQFF
14,.,TRBV6-1,TRBJ2-5,CASRGTGMTETQYF
14,.,TRBV4-3,TRBJ2-7,CAGSQGQAWDEQYF
17,few,TRBV3-1,TRBJ2-1,CASSHERLAGSYNEQFF
15,.,TRBV6-2/TRBV6-3,TRBJ2-1,CASSYDRVATNEQFF
16,.,TRBV6-1,TRBJ2-1,CASSEVEGVVNNEQFF
12,.,TRBV29-1,TRBJ2-7,CSVLGQPYEQYF
16,.,TRBV7-2,TRBJ2-1,CASRPGLASLNNEQFF
18,.,TRBV7-2,TRBJ2-7,CASSPLLAGGLSYNEQYF
17,few,TRBV20-1,TRBJ2-7,CGARERGRGLSSYEQYF
15,.,TRBV20-1,TRBJ2-2,CSAYRGGRGTGELFF
14,.,TRBV7-2,TRBJ2-7,CASSPGTLPYEQYF
12,few,TRBV20-1,TRBJ1-2,CSARDNLAGYTF
15,few,TRBV7-3,TRBJ1-2,CASSLKGPRNYGYTF
15,.,TRBV7-2,TRBJ1-5,CASSLAATGLQPQHF
12,.,TRBV20-1,TRBJ2-7,CSARRGAYEQYF
15,.,TRBV4-2,TRBJ1-4,CASSPEQGSNEKLFF
14,.,TRBV12-5,TRBJ1-2,CASGLSRLPYGYTF
12,.,TRBV6-6,TRBJ2-7,CASLSRGYEQYF
12,.,TRBV24-1,TRBJ2-5,CATRKVVDEQYF
15,few,TRBV27,TRBJ2-1,CASRTLAGSYNEQFF
11,.,TRBV7-2,TRBJ2-7,CASSPKIAQYF
14,.,TRBV7-9,TRBJ1-5,CAVTPGYSNQPQHF
14,.,TRBV7-2,TRBJ2-1,CASSRWTGLNEQFF
15,.,TRBV27,TRBJ1-1,CASSAEGPRYTEAFF
14,.,TRBV20-1,TRBJ2-3,CSAVAAPSTDTQYF
14,.,TRBV20-1,TRBJ2-5,CSARGQGGKETQYF
14,.,TRBV29-1,TRBJ1-2,CSVAGLFLSHGYTF
14,.,TRBV27,TRBJ2-1,CASSPGTLGNEQFF
11,.,TRBV20-1,.,CSAWDRYEQYF
14,.,TRBV3-1,TRBJ1-2,CASSQDTGGNGYTF
14,few,TRBV20-1,TRBJ1-2,CSANKETGNYGYTF
15,few,TRBV7-2,TRBJ2-3,CASSLVPSFTDTQYF
15,few,TRBV4-1,TRBJ2-7,CASSLVPGTNYEQYF
13,few,TRBV7-3,TRBJ2-5,CASSPRSKETQYF
18,.,TRBV28,TRBJ2-3,CASSLGRNAGGPKDTQYF
14,many,TRBV20-1,TRBJ2-3,CSARLGGSTDTQYF
14,.,TRBV5-1,.,CASSWDRPYNEQYF
15,few,TRBV7-9,TRBJ2-1,CASSTDRVGENEQFF
14,.,TRBV4-2,TRBJ2-1,CASSHYGRNNEQFF
12,few,TRBV29-1,TRBJ1-5,CSVLDANQPQHF
15,.,TRBV7-2,TRBJ1-2,CASSVHRGPGYGYTF
13,.,TRBV25-1,TRBJ2-5,CASSTGFVGEQYF
16,few,TRBV7-2,TRBJ1-6,CASSLAASSYNSPLHF
14,.,TRBV27,.,CASSFIAGRDEQYF
13,.,TRBV20-1,TRBJ1-4,CSVLSGGNEKLFF
16,.,TRBV4-2,TRBJ1-1,CASSQPTGGLDTEAFF
11,.,TRBV6-2/TRBV6-3,TRBJ1-2,CASGQGDGYTF
12,few,TRBV29-1,TRBJ1-2,CSAYDSNYGYTF
14,.,TRBV29-1,TRBJ2-1,CSVDTGGAYNEQFF
13,.,TRBV30,.,CAWSVSQNNEQYF
13,.,TRBV5-1,TRBJ1-5,CASSLSGHQPQHF
14,few,TRBV29-1,TRBJ2-3,CSVQVTLGGDTQYF
14,few,TRBV12-3/TRBV12-4,TRBJ2-7,CASSPIEKQHEQYF
14,.,TRBV11-2,TRBJ1-1,CASSSIRGRHEAFF